The 27 T cell receptor beta chains listed next were all sequenced from one sample in a study of shared clonotypes between healthy human individuals. Sequenced by immunoSEQ multiplex PCR; TCRdb stores in-frame clones only, minus some. The sample holds 1 million to 1.2 million clones, approximately 80% seen once. Source material: memory CD4+ T cells from PBMCs. Noted subset: CD45RA-negative fraction. These receptors were collected from a man aged 18 to 35 in good health. Some clones in this sample may be carry-over from other donors' samples.

This clone was recorded once. This chain uses TRBV9 with TRBJ1-2; D is uncertain. CDR1 SGDLS and CDR2 YYNGEE come from the germline V gene. The CDR3 is made up of 14 amino acids. V was trimmed by 0 bases and J by 8 bases, leaving 14 bases between them. CDR3 nucleotides: TGTGCCAGCAGCGTAGGGGTTGGAGCCCGAGGCTACACCTTC. Residues: CASSVGVGARGYTF.

This clone is a singleton in its sample. This chain connects TRBV27 to TRBJ2-2; 8 bases map to TRBD2. The junction had 4 bases not matched to a gene; V was cut back by 3 bases and J by 4 bases. The CDR3 extends over 15 amino acids. The V gene's germline CDR1 is MNHEY and CDR2 SMNVEV (reference sequence). Here the CDR3 DNA reads TGTGCCAGCAGTTTTTACCTAGCGGGCACCGGGGAGCTGTTTTTT. This encodes CASSFYLAGTGELFF.

The rearrangement uses TRBV18 and TRBJ1-4, with 9 bases aligning to TRBD1. The CDR3 loop spans 17 amino acids. In germline, CDR1 is KGHSH, CDR2 LQKENI. The V segment lost 4 bases and the J segment 3 bases; nucleotides outside the gene matches: 9. The DNA of the CDR3 is TGTGCCAGCTCACGGCGGGACAGGGCGCAGTCTAATGAAAAACTGTTTTTT. The encoded protein is CASSRRDRAQSNEKLFF.

In this sample, this clone turned up many times. In DNA form, the CDR3 reads TGTGCCAGCAGTGATTGGACAGGGAGACTCTATGGCTACACCTTC. Encoded protein: CASSDWTGRLYGYTF. The chain is built from TRBV25-1 and TRBJ1-2; 8 bases map to TRBD1. The CDR3 extends over 15 amino acids. V was clipped by 3 bases and J by 4 bases; unmatched bases: 7. In germline, CDR1 is MGHDK, CDR2 SYGVNS.

The J gene is TRBJ2-3, the V gene TRBV4-2, with 8 bases lining up with TRBD1. Germline CDR1 is LGHNA and CDR2 is YNFKEQ. The CDR3 is 17 amino acids. After removal of 0 bases from V and 1 base from J, the junction contained 6 bases not matched to a gene. This CDR3 reads CASSQEFETGGTDTQYF. CDR3 bases: TGTGCCAGCAGCCAAGAATTCGAGACAGGGGGCACAGATACGCAGTATTTT.

The chain carries TRBV28 and TRBJ1-4, with unresolved D. CDR3 size: 13 residues. Germline V lookup: CDR1 MDHEN, CDR2 SYDVKM. Between the trimmed V and J ends, which lost 11 bases and 0 bases, there was a span of 10 bases. The CDR3 protein is CAGKNATNEKLFF. CDR3 nucleotide sequence: TGTGCCGGCAAAAACGCAACTAATGAAAAACTGTTTTTT. The full variable domain, in which reference TRBV28 and TRBJ1-4 provide the parts outside the CDR3, is DVKVTQSSRYLVKRTGEKVFLECVQDMDHENMFWYRQDPGLGLRLIYFSYDVKMKEKGDIPEGYSVSREKKERFSLILESASTNQTSMYLCAGKNATNEKLFFGSGTQLSVL.

The V and J genes are TRBV5-4 and TRBJ2-3; 9 nucleotides match TRBD1. The V gene end was trimmed by 2 bases and the J gene end by 0 bases; junction bases not matched to a gene: 1. Per germline, CDR1 SGHNT and CDR2 YYREEE (reference sequence). The length of the CDR3 is 15 residues. In nucleotides, the CDR3 is TGTGCCAGCAGCTTCGGGACAGGGAGCACAGATACGCAGTATTTT. Translated: CASSFGTGSTDTQYF.

This chain links TRBV28 with TRBJ2-5, with 7 bases lining up with TRBD2. From germline, CDR1 is MDHEN and CDR2 SYDVKM. V lost 8 bases, J lost 0 bases, and 0 bases stayed unmatched. The CDR3 consists of 12 residues. This CDR3 reads CASGGDQETQYF. The CDR3, as DNA: TGTGCCAGCGGGGGGGACCAAGAGACCCAGTACTTC.

The chain has TRBV2 and TRBJ2-3, with no clear D. Looked up from germline, CDR1 is SNHLY and CDR2 is FYNNEI. Trimming took 10 bases from V and 4 from J, leaving 15 bases between them. This CDR3 comprises 13 residues. CDR3 DNA sequence: TGTGCCACTCTTCAAAGCAAGCCAGATACGCAGTATTTT. Its protein product is CATLQSKPDTQYF. Full variable domain (rest looked up from reference TRBV2 and TRBJ2-3): EPEVTQTPSHQVTQMGQEVILRCVPISNHLYFYWYRQILGQKVEFLVSFYNNEISEKSEIFDDQFSVERPDGSNFTLKIRSTKLEDSAMYFCATLQSKPDTQYFGPGTRLTVL.

The chain joins TRBV6-1 to TRBJ2-1; D ambiguous. Looked up from germline, CDR1 is MNHNS and CDR2 is SASEGT. The V gene lost 3 bases and the J gene lost 6 bases, with 9 bases spanning the gap. The CDR3 is made up of 13 amino acids. CDR3 DNA sequence: TGTGCCAGCAGTGACCGGTCGGGCAATGAGCAGTTCTTC. This sequence encodes CASSDRSGNEQFF.

The chain recombines TRBV27 with TRBJ2-7, with 9 positions matching TRBD2. The CDR3 extends over 16 amino acids. Germline V gives CDR1 MNHEY, CDR2 SMNVEV (reference sequence). V dropped 6 bases and J dropped 7; count of bases not matched to a gene: 16. In DNA form, the CDR3 reads TGTGCCAGCAGGCCGGATAGACTAGCGGATCGTAGGGAGCAGTACTTC. This sequence encodes CASRPDRLADRREQYF.

The chain carries TRBV5-1 and TRBJ1-2; D might be TRBD1 (5 bases). Trimming cost V 4 bases and J 6 bases, with 22 bases left between them. The CDR3 length is 16 residues. From germline, CDR1 is SGHRS and CDR2 YFSETQ. CDR3: CASSKDQGRERDGYTF. CDR3 nucleotide sequence: TGCGCCAGCAGCAAGGACCAGGGAAGAGAAAGGGATGGCTACACCTTC.

The rearrangement uses TRBV28 and TRBJ2-7; 8 nucleotides agree with TRBD1. CDR3 size: 14 residues. V was clipped by 5 bases and J by 7 bases; unmatched bases: 10. Looked up from germline, CDR1 is MDHEN and CDR2 is SYDVKM. CDR3 sequence: CASSKRTGSREQYF. DNA of the CDR3: TGTGCCAGCAGTAAACGGACAGGGTCGCGGGAGCAGTACTTC.

A few counts support this clone. The CDR3 region is CASSLQREMEFF. For the CDR3, the DNA is TGTGCCAGCAGTTTACAGAGGGAGATGGAGTTCTTC. The rearrangement uses TRBV28 and TRBJ2-1; D might be TRBD2 (5 bases). The CDR3 totals 12 residues. Trimming cost V 2 bases and J 14 bases, with 13 bases left between them. Looked up from germline, CDR1 is MDHEN and CDR2 is SYDVKM.

This clone has only one observation. The gene calls are TRBV28 and TRBJ2-1, with 7 bases identical to TRBD1. This CDR3 spans 15 amino acids. J was trimmed by 10 bases and V by 6 bases; bases with no gene match: 15. CDR1 is MDHEN and CDR2 is SYDVKM in the germline V gene. The CDR3 nucleotides read TGTGCCAGCAGAACCGGGACACAAATACAGGGGGAGCAGTTCTTC. As protein: CASRTGTQIQGEQFF. The complete variable domain, with remaining parts taken from reference TRBV28 and TRBJ2-1, reads DVKVTQSSRYLVKRTGEKVFLECVQDMDHENMFWYRQDPGLGLRLIYFSYDVKMKEKGDIPEGYSVSREKKERFSLILESASTNQTSMYLCASRTGTQIQGEQFFGPGTRLTVL.

The J gene is TRBJ2-7, the V gene TRBV6-5; tentatively, D is TRBD1 (6 bases). The CDR3 is made up of 15 amino acids. Germline CDR1 is MNHEY and CDR2 is SVGAGI. Trimming removed 4 bases at V and 5 bases at J, with 18 bases between. In DNA, the CDR3 is TGTGCCAGCAGTTCCCAGGGGAAAGGGCTCAACGAGCAGTACTTC. Translated: CASSSQGKGLNEQYF.

This chain connects TRBV6-1 to TRBJ1-1, with 8 bases aligning to TRBD1. The J segment lost 1 base and the V segment lost 5 bases, leaving 6 bases of the junction unmatched. Germline values: CDR1 MNHNS, CDR2 SASEGT. The CDR3 extends over 15 amino acids. CDR3 amino acids: CASSTTGVTNTEAFF. DNA of the CDR3: TGTGCCAGCAGTACGACAGGGGTCACGAACACTGAAGCTTTCTTT.

The rearrangement uses TRBV5-1 and TRBJ2-1; maybe TRBD2 (6 bases). Between the trimmed V and J ends, which lost 4 bases and 9 bases, there was a span of 17 bases. The CDR3 runs to 14 residues. Germline-derived CDR1 and CDR2 are SGHRS and YFSETQ. CDR3 in DNA: TGCGCCAGCAGCCCCCCGGGACTCACTCCTGAGCAGTTCTTC. This translates into CASSPPGLTPEQFF.

On this clone: The same CDR3 arises from other DNA sequences in this sample as well. This chain uses TRBV2 with TRBJ2-7, with unresolved D. Germline V lookup: CDR1 SNHLY, CDR2 FYNNEI. The CDR3 extends over 11 amino acids. V was shortened by 5 bases and J by 4 bases, with 6 bases between the two germline ends. CDR3 in amino acids: CASSPAYEQYF. CDR3 in DNA: TGTGCCAGCAGTCCGGCGTACGAGCAGTACTTC.

The chain joins TRBV5-4 to TRBJ2-7; TRBD2 agrees at 11 bases. CDR3 size: 14 residues. J gave up 1 base and V 9 bases, and 6 bases lay outside the gene matches. Germline assignment: CDR1 SGHNT and CDR2 YYREEE (reference sequence). The CDR3 spells CATATSGSSYEQYF. The CDR3 coding sequence is TGTGCCACGGCTACTAGCGGGAGTTCCTACGAGCAGTACTTC.

The chain uses TRBV30 and TRBJ2-2, with a weak D call TRBD2 (5 bases). In germline, CDR1 is GTSNPN, CDR2 SVGIG (reference sequence). The length of the CDR3 is 15 residues. V shed 2 bases and J shed 6 bases, with 16 bases lying between them. CDR3 nucleotides: TGTGCCTGGAGTAAGGGCAGACTACCTGCCGGGGAGCTGTTTTTT. Translating it yields CAWSKGRLPAGELFF.

This rearrangement joins TRBV28 to TRBJ1-3, with D possibly matching TRBD1 (5 bases). CDR1 MDHEN and CDR2 SYDVKM come from the germline V gene. This CDR3 spans 15 amino acids. V was shortened by 5 bases and J by 5 bases, with 16 bases between the two germline ends. CDR3: CASSPPGGSRNTIYF. CDR3 nucleotides: TGTGCCAGCAGTCCACCGGGGGGGTCGAGAAACACCATATATTTT. The whole variable domain, filled in from reference TRBV28 and TRBJ1-3, reads DVKVTQSSRYLVKRTGEKVFLECVQDMDHENMFWYRQDPGLGLRLIYFSYDVKMKEKGDIPEGYSVSREKKERFSLILESASTNQTSMYLCASSPPGGSRNTIYFGEGSWLTVV.

This chain uses TRBV7-9 with TRBJ2-3; no reliable D call. This CDR3 has 15 residues. The germline V and J ends were trimmed by 4 bases and 1 base, with 12 bases remaining between them. CDR1 is SEHNR and CDR2 is FQNEAQ in the germline V gene (reference sequence). CDR3 sequence: CASSSPERGTDTQYF. For the CDR3, the DNA is TGTGCCAGCAGCTCACCCGAGAGAGGCACAGATACGCAGTATTTT.

The chain joins TRBV9 to TRBJ1-1; D is undetermined. The CDR3 totals 16 residues. V lost 0 bases to trimming and J lost 1 base, with 13 bases between them. Germline V gene lookup returns CDR1 SGDLS and CDR2 YYNGEE. In DNA form, the CDR3 reads TGTGCCAGCAGCGTAGTATCCAGTGCGGGGAACACTGAAGCTTTCTTT. This sequence encodes CASSVVSSAGNTEAFF.

J is TRBJ1-1 and V is TRBV11-2; D is unclear. Germline CDR1 is SGHAT and CDR2 is FQNNGV. The CDR3 length is 16 residues. Trimming removed 2 bases from V and 0 bases from J, with 13 bases in between. DNA for the CDR3: TGTGCCAGCAGCTTAAATAGCGGCCTGATGAACACTGAAGCTTTCTTT. This translates into CASSLNSGLMNTEAFF.

This clone has more than one count but fewer than ten. One end of the junction is discordant with germline, which a read error may explain. The same CDR3 is also encoded by other DNA sequences in this sample. The V gene is TRBV30, the J gene TRBJ1-1, with a possible D match to TRBD1 (5 bases). CDR3 length: 13 amino acids. CDR1 and CDR2 (germline): GTSNPN, SVGIG (reference sequence). The CDR3 DNA follows: TGTGCATGGAGTATAGACAGTGGAACTGAAGCTTTCTTT. It is translated as CAWSIDSGTEAFF.

The chain has TRBV20-1 and TRBJ2-2; no clear D gene. V was shortened by 2 bases and J by 4 bases, with 2 bases between the two germline ends. The CDR3 contains 11 residues. Per germline, CDR1 DFQATT and CDR2 SNEGSKA (reference sequence). DNA for the CDR3: TGCAGTGCTAGAACCACCGGGGAGCTGTTTTTT. Translating gives CSARTTGELFF.